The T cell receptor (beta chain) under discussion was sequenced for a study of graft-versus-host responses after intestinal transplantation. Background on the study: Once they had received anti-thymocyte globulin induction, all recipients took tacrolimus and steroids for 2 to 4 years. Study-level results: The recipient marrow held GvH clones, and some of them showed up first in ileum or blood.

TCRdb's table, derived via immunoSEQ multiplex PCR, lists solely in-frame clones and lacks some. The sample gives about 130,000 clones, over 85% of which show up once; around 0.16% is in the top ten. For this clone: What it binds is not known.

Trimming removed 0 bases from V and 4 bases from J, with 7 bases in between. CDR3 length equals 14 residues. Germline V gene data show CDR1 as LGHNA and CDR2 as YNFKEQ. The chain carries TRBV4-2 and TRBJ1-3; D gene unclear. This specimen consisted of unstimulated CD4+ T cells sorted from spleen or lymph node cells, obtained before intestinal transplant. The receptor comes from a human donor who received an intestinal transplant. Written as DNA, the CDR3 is TGTGCCAGCAGCCAAGAAAGTACCGGAAACACCATATATTTT. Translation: CASSQESTGNTIYF.